This is a list of T cell receptor beta chains from one sample in a study of cytomegalovirus exposure and HLA in healthy donors. The assay was immunoSEQ multiplex PCR, and TCRdb's table has in-frame clones only and misses some. The repertoire consists of around 170,000 clones, with approximately 79% occurring once and the leading ten covering approximately 6.3%. The sequencing sample was made of PBMCs. The receptors come from a man aged 35-49 years in good health and CMV-seropositive. CDR3s include the opening cysteine and the closing phenylalanine or tryptophan. Fields, in order: CDR3 DNA, CDR3 protein, J gene, D gene, V gene, clone size. D genes are given only for firm matches. The size field is filled for only some rows; it gives once, few, many or a size class.

cdr3_nt: TGTGCCAGCAGCTACCCCGGGGCGAACACCGGGGAGCTGTTTTTT
cdr3_aa: CASSYPGANTGELFF
j_call: TRBJ2-2
d_call: .
v_call: TRBV5-4
clone_size: .

cdr3_nt: TGTGCCAGCAGCCTATTCTCCTCCTACAATGAGCAGTTCTTC
cdr3_aa: CASSLFSSYNEQFF
j_call: TRBJ2-1
d_call: .
v_call: TRBV28
clone_size: .

cdr3_nt: TGTGCCACCAGCAGAGCGCCTAGCGGGCACAATGAGCAGTTCTTC
cdr3_aa: CATSRAPSGHNEQFF
j_call: TRBJ2-1
d_call: TRBD2
v_call: TRBV15
clone_size: .

cdr3_nt: TGTGCCAGCAGAACTACCTGGACTAGCGGGGGGGCGGGTGAGCAGTTCTTC
cdr3_aa: CASRTTWTSGGAGEQFF
j_call: TRBJ2-1
d_call: TRBD2
v_call: TRBV27
clone_size: .

cdr3_nt: TGCGCCAGCAGCGAAGCGGGGGGCCCGGCAGATACGCAGTATTTT
cdr3_aa: CASSEAGGPADTQYF
j_call: TRBJ2-3
d_call: TRBD2
v_call: TRBV4-3
clone_size: few

cdr3_nt: TGCGCCAGCAGCCAAGAGGGACAGGGAATAAGTCCCTACAATGAGCAGTTCTTC
cdr3_aa: CASSQEGQGISPYNEQFF
j_call: TRBJ2-1
d_call: TRBD1
v_call: TRBV4-3
clone_size: .

cdr3_nt: TGCAGCGTTGAGCCTACCTCGAGCGGGGGATACAATGAGCAGTTCTTC
cdr3_aa: CSVEPTSSGGYNEQFF
j_call: TRBJ2-1
d_call: TRBD2
v_call: TRBV29-1
clone_size: .

cdr3_nt: TGCAGCGTTGTGGGGGCCTATGGCTACACCTTC
cdr3_aa: CSVVGAYGYTF
j_call: TRBJ1-2
d_call: .
v_call: TRBV29-1
clone_size: .

cdr3_nt: TGTGCCAGCAGTTACCCCGTCTCCTCAGGCAATCAGCCCCAGCATTTT
cdr3_aa: CASSYPVSSGNQPQHF
j_call: TRBJ1-5
d_call: .
v_call: TRBV6-5
clone_size: .

cdr3_nt: TGTGCCAGCCTGGAGGGGCTCGGACAGGGAGGCGAGCAGTACTTC
cdr3_aa: CASLEGLGQGGEQYF
j_call: TRBJ2-7
d_call: TRBD1
v_call: TRBV5-6
clone_size: .

cdr3_nt: TGCGCCAGCAGCGGCTCCAACGGGGGGTTAACAGATACGCAGTATTTT
cdr3_aa: CASSGSNGGLTDTQYF
j_call: TRBJ2-3
d_call: TRBD2
v_call: TRBV10-2
clone_size: .

cdr3_nt: TGTGCCAGCGGTAGGCAGGGGAGCTATGGCTACACCTTC
cdr3_aa: CASGRQGSYGYTF
j_call: TRBJ1-2
d_call: .
v_call: TRBV2
clone_size: .

cdr3_nt: TGTGCCAGCAGTATATCAGGGTCCTCTGGAAACACCATATATTTT
cdr3_aa: CASSISGSSGNTIYF
j_call: TRBJ1-3
d_call: .
v_call: TRBV25-1
clone_size: .

cdr3_nt: TGTGCCAGCAGTTTGGGGGGGACAGGCTATGGCTACACCTTC
cdr3_aa: CASSLGGTGYGYTF
j_call: TRBJ1-2
d_call: TRBD1
v_call: TRBV28
clone_size: few